This TCR beta chain was documented in a study of beta chain features in type 1 diabetes (dated by TCRdb to the late 2010s). The study in broad terms: Mean age, gender distribution, total cell number and subset yield were not different between patients and healthy donors. A total of some 100,000,000 sorted cells were examined across all samples, and the number of cells per subset was strongly correlated with RNA yield. The study compared the TCRB repertoires of sorted circulating CD4+ T cell subsets in recently diagnosed type 1 diabetes patients with those in matched healthy donors. Regulatory and stem cell-like memory subsets were obtained from only 8 patients and roughly 8 healthy donors, while naive and central memory subsets were obtained from all 30 or so donors.

This clone was detected only a few times. The target of this receptor is not known. Base qualities are not recorded, but no much larger clone differs from it by a single base. V loses 0 bases, J loses 7 bases, and the germline ends lie 15 bases apart. As encoded in the germline V gene, CDR1 is MNHEY while CDR2 is SVGAGI. The CDR3 covers 15 residues, taking in both the cysteine and the phenylalanine. The retained sequence is limited to the CDR3, 45 bases, with the frame set at the first base. Study-wide conclusions, independent of this receptor: Patients with type 1 diabetes made fewer insertions and deleted more nucleotides at VDJ recombination sites, implying thymic rearrangement abnormalities. Type 1 diabetes patients showed a moderate but significant shortening of TCRB CDR3 length in all four CD4+ subsets. PCR might favor shorter templates, but patient and control samples were amplified and corrected together, so any skew would affect both groups equally. Naive, central memory and regulatory TCRB repertoires appeared to be more alike among patients than among healthy donors. Because the HLA sub-analyses included only small numbers of individuals, any influence of HLA type on TCRB rearrangement was left unresolved. Because cDNA was sequenced instead of genomic DNA, activated cells with high expression could be over-represented, although the groups did not differ in activation or CD3 levels.

The entire isolated RNA was reverse transcribed using the High Capacity cDNA Reverse Transcription Kit, and thus expressed TCRB transcripts were sequenced. Deep immunoSEQ sequencing was performed on naive, central memory and regulatory T cell samples, with an average of about 4 million total reads per sample. Sorted cells were lysed in RLT buffer, and RNA was extracted using DNase-treated RNeasy Micro or Mini kits according to cell number. Each cell subset was processed separately to prevent cross-contamination, with patient and healthy donor samples processed together. The immunoSEQ multiplex PCR was used to amplify TCRB sequences from cDNA, generating 87-bp fragments that spanned the CDR3 region. Amplicons were sequenced on the Illumina HiSeq platform. In the original analysis: PCR bias was computationally corrected using synthetic template baselines, reads within Hamming distance 2 were collapsed, and singletons that could not be merged were discarded. Reads were aligned against IMGT to assign V, D and J genes, CDR3 length and insertions or deletions at six rearrangement sites. Clonotype counts were normalized to sorted cell number within each subset before computing true diversity and Gini coefficients with the tcR R package. The overlap coefficient, calculated on TCRB nucleotide sequences, was used to quantify repertoire sharing. As a proxy for the pre-selection repertoire, out-of-frame TCRB sequences from naive cells were analyzed. TCRdb obtained this table from immuneACCESS and retained in-frame rearrangements with V and J assigned. These tables miss some clones; where compared with another copy, unresolved V genes account for less than half of the shortfall, and the remainder is unexplained. V and J calls and clone size follow that table, whereas D and trimming were derived from the DNA. In all, the sample holds 350,000 to 450,000 clones, and over 10% of those were seen once. The ten most abundant clones make up 0.0095% to 0.011% of the sample.

A single peripheral blood draw of about 120 mL on average was collected from each donor into heparinised tubes. Naive, central memory, regulatory and stem cell-like memory CD4+ T cells were sorted on a BD FACSAria II using a panel including CD45RO, CCR7, CD25, CD127, CD95 and CD27. All sorted populations exceeded 95% purity. PBMCs were isolated immediately by Lymphoprep density gradient centrifugation and stained directly without culture. So that batch effects would be minimized, each experiment stained and sorted samples in pairs, pairing one healthy donor with one patient. The sample consisted of naive CD4+ T cells from blood. Taken with the paper, the label for cell subset or site translates to: true naive CD4+ T cells. Recombination linked TRBV6-5 to TRBJ1-1; no confident D gene assignment can be made. The receptor comes from a woman younger than 35 with type 1 diabetes. CDR3 loop: CASSYSWARRGEAFF. The bases read TGTGCCAGCAGTTACTCATGGGCCCGGCGGGGTGAAGCTTTCTTT.